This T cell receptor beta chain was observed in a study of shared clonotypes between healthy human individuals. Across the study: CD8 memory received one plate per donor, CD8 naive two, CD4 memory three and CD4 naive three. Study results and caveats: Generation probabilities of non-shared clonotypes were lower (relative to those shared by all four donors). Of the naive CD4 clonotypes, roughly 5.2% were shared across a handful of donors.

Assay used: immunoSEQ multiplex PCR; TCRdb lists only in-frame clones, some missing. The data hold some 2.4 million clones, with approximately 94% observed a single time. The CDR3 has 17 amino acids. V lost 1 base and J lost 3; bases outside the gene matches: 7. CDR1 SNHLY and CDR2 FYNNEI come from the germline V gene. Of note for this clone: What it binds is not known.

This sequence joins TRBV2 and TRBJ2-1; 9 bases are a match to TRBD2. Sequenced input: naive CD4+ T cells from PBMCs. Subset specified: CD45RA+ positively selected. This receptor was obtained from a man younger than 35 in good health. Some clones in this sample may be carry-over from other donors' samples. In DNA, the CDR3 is TGTGCCAGCAGTGAAGACGGCGGGAGGGCCTTCTACAATGAGCAGTTCTTC. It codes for CASSEDGGRAFYNEQFF.